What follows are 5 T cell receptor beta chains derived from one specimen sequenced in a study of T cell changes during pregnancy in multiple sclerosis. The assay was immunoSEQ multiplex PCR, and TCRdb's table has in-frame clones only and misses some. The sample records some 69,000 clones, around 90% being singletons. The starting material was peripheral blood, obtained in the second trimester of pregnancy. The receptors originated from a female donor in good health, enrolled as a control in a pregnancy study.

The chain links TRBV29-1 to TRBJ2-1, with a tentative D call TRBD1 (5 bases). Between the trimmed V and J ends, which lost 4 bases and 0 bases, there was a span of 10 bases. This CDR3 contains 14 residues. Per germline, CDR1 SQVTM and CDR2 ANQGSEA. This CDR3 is CSVVRTSSYNEQFF. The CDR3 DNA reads TGCAGCGTTGTGAGGACAAGCTCCTACAATGAGCAGTTCTTC.

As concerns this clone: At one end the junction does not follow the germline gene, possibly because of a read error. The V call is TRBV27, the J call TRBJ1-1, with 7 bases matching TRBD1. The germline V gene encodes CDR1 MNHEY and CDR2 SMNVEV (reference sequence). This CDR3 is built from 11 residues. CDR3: CASSSPFGTAF. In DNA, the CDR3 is TGTGCCAGCAGTTCCCCCTTCGGGACAGCTTTT.

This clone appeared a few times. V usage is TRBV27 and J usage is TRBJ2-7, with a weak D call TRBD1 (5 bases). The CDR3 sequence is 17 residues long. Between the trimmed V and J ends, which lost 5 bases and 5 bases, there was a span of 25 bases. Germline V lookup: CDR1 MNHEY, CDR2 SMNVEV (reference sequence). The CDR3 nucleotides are TGTGCCAGCAGTCCCGAAACCTGGACACCCCGGGCCCACGAGCAGTACTTC. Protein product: CASSPETWTPRAHEQYF.

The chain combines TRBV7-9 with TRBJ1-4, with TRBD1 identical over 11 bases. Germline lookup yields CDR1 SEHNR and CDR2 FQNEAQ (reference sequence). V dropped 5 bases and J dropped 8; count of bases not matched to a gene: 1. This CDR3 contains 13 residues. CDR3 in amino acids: CASSRDRGEKLFF. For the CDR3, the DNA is TGTGCCAGCAGCCGGGACAGGGGGGAAAAACTGTTTTTT.

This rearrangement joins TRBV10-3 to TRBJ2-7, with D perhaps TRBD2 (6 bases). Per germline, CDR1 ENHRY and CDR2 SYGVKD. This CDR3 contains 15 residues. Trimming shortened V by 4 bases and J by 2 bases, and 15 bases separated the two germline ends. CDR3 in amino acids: CAISGGPGDTYEQYF. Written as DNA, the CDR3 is TGTGCCATCAGTGGGGGTCCGGGGGATACCTACGAGCAGTACTTC.